The 17 T cell receptor beta chains given below trace back to one sample, sequenced in a study of blood T cell repertoires in COVID-19 (dated by TCRdb to the early 2020s). The library was built by means of the immunoSEQ multiplex PCR assay. What TCRdb holds here is the immuneACCESS table cut down to in-frame rearrangements. Part of the clones is not present; checked against another copy, under half of the missing clones reflect an unresolved V gene, and the others are unexplained. This sample gives roughly 240,000 clones in total; around 86% of them show up just once. The ten largest clones take up 3% to 3.5% of the sample. Sequenced input: peripheral blood. The origin of the receptors is a woman under 40 who had recovered from COVID-19.

This chain joins TRBV2 and TRBJ1-4, with D unresolved. CDR1 SNHLY and CDR2 FYNNEI come from the germline V gene. The ends were cut back, 6 bases at V and 0 bases at J, with 14 bases in the middle. The CDR3 runs to 16 residues. The CDR3 coding sequence is TGTGCCAGCAGGACTCGGCCTCATGCAACTAATGAAAAACTGTTTTTT. Encoded protein: CASRTRPHATNEKLFF.

The CDR3 region has the DNA TGTGCCAGCAGCTTTCAGGGATTCGGCGAGCAGTACTTC. It is translated as CASSFQGFGEQYF. The chain couples TRBV7-2 to TRBJ2-7; tentatively, D is TRBD1 (5 bases). Trimming stripped 3 bases from V and 6 bases from J, with 12 bases between. The germline V gene has CDR1 SGHTA and CDR2 FQGNSA. This CDR3 is built from 13 residues.

This clone came up a few times. The chain has TRBV5-6 and TRBJ1-1; D not resolved. The V gene's germline CDR1 is SGHDT and CDR2 YYEEEE. This CDR3 is built from 17 residues. V dropped 4 bases and J dropped 0 bases, with 19 bases sitting between them. The CDR3, as DNA: TGTGCCAGCAGCCCCCGATCGTTCTCGGGGTTGAACACTGAAGCTTTCTTT. It encodes CASSPRSFSGLNTEAFF.

Concerning this clone itself: A junction boundary mismatches the germline segment, possibly from a read error. This chain uses TRBV2 with TRBJ1-2; 7 nucleotides line up with TRBD1. The V gene's germline CDR1 is SNHLY and CDR2 FYNNEI. This CDR3 is built from 15 residues. Here the CDR3 DNA reads TGTGCCAGCAGAGAAGGGACAGCAACTAACTATGGCTACACCTTC. It translates to CASREGTATNYGYTF.

This clone was seen a few times. The gene calls are TRBV20-1 and TRBJ2-7; 7 bases are shared with TRBD2. The CDR3 consists of 12 residues. Trimming removed 3 bases from V and 3 bases from J; junction bases left unmatched: 2. Germline CDR1 and CDR2: DFQATT and SNEGSKA (reference sequence). The CDR3 nucleotides read TGCAGTGCTAGTGCTAGCGGCTACGAGCAGTACTTC. Translation gives CSASASGYEQYF.

This sequence joins TRBV2 and TRBJ1-6; the D is unclear. This CDR3 has 13 amino acids. The V end was cut by 7 bases, the J end by 7 bases, with 11 bases between. Germline V gene sequence: CDR1 SNHLY, CDR2 FYNNEI. In nucleotides, the CDR3 is TGTGCCAGCAATGGGCAGCCAAATTCACCCCTCCACTTT. It yields the protein CASNGQPNSPLHF.

V gene TRBV27 combines with J gene TRBJ1-2, with 10 bases lining up with TRBD1. V trimming: 3 bases; J trimming: 7 bases; junction bases outside the gene matches: 11. This CDR3 contains 16 residues. The germline gives CDR1 MNHEY, CDR2 SMNVEV (reference sequence). CDR3 bases: TGTGCCAGCAGTTTGGGTTTGACAGGGGGCATCTTTGGCTACACCTTC. Translation gives CASSLGLTGGIFGYTF.

The chain couples TRBV6-2 or TRBV6-3 to TRBJ2-1, with D uncertain. Germline V gene sequence: CDR1 MNHEY, CDR2 SVGEGT. This CDR3 is 13 amino acids long. Trimming removed 6 bases at V and 10 bases at J, with 16 bases between. The CDR3 sequence: CASSPANFWEQFF. Written as DNA, the CDR3 is TGTGCCAGCAGCCCCGCCAACTTCTGGGAGCAGTTCTTC.

The CDR3 protein is CASSGRAHEQFF. The CDR3 DNA reads as TGTGCCAGCAGCGGCAGGGCTCACGAGCAGTTCTTC. The chain is built from TRBV9 and TRBJ2-1, with a weak D call TRBD1 (5 bases). The V gene lost 3 bases and the J gene lost 10 bases, with 11 bases spanning the gap. There are 12 residues in the CDR3. Germline-derived CDR1 and CDR2 are SGDLS and YYNGEE. The whole variable domain, remainder taken from reference TRBV9 and TRBJ2-1, is DSGVTQTPKHLITATGQRVTLRCSPRSGDLSVYWYQQSLDQGLQFLIQYYNGEERAKGNILERFSAQQFPDLHSELNLSSLELGDSALYFCASSGRAHEQFFGPGTRLTVL.

To note about this clone: Germline is not matched at one junction end, which may reflect a read error. The chain joins TRBV2 to TRBJ2-3, with TRBD1 as a possible D gene (5 bases). The V gene's germline CDR1 is SNHLY and CDR2 FYNNEI. This CDR3 contains 11 residues. In DNA, the CDR3 is TGTGCCAGCAGTGAGACAGTTACGCAGTATTTT. Translated: CASSETVTQYF.

This clone was seen only once. V is TRBV25-1 and J is TRBJ1-2; 7 nucleotides align to TRBD1. V was clipped by 4 bases and J by 2 bases; unmatched bases: 7. The V gene's germline CDR1 is MGHDK and CDR2 SYGVNS. The CDR3 spans 15 residues. CDR3 nucleotides: TGTGCCAGCAGTGGATACAGGGGCGAGAACTATGGCTACACCTTC. This gives the protein CASSGYRGENYGYTF.

The chain couples TRBV6-2 or TRBV6-3 to TRBJ2-3, with TRBD2 matching over 8 bases. CDR3 length: 15 residues. CDR1 MNHEY and CDR2 SVGEGT come from the germline V gene. J gave up 6 bases and V 6 bases, and 11 bases lay outside the gene matches. This CDR3 reads CASSRSGGAADTQYF. The CDR3 coding sequence is TGTGCCAGCAGCCGCTCCGGGGGGGCCGCGGATACGCAGTATTTT.

This chain uses TRBV6-6 with TRBJ2-1; 7 nucleotides line up with TRBD2. The CDR3 loop spans 13 amino acids. The germline CDR1 and CDR2 sequences are MNHNY and SVGAGI (reference sequence). With 6 bases clipped from V and 12 bases from J, the junction kept 11 bases outside the gene matches. The CDR3, as DNA: TGTGCCAGCAGGTGGACATGGGGAGGGCTGCAGTTCTTC. Protein sequence: CASRWTWGGLQFF.

In this sample, this clone turned up once. V is TRBV30 and J is TRBJ1-6, with a possible D match to TRBD1 (5 bases). The V end lost 0 bases, the J end lost 5 bases, and 11 bases lay between the germline ends. Germline assignment: CDR1 GTSNPN and CDR2 SVGIG (reference sequence). The CDR3 has 15 residues. The CDR3 reads CAWSVQLGHNSPLHF. CDR3 sequence (DNA): TGTGCCTGGAGTGTACAATTGGGGCATAATTCACCCCTCCACTTT.

This chain connects TRBV5-1 to TRBJ1-2, with a weak D call TRBD1 (5 bases). The CDR3 length is 15 residues. Germline V gives CDR1 SGHRS, CDR2 YFSETQ. V lost 5 bases to trimming and J lost 5 bases, with 19 bases between them. The chain's CDR3 is CASRPAGQGVYGYTF. The DNA for the CDR3 is TGCGCCAGCAGACCGGCGGGGCAGGGTGTTTATGGCTACACCTTC.

V and J are TRBV5-4 and TRBJ2-7; perhaps TRBD1 as D (5 bases). The germline V gene encodes CDR1 SGHNT and CDR2 YYREEE (reference sequence). V was clipped by 0 bases and J by 3 bases, with 13 bases between them. The CDR3 sequence is 15 residues long. The CDR3 spells CASSLESDRDYEQYF. CDR3 DNA sequence: TGTGCCAGCAGCTTGGAGTCTGACAGAGACTACGAGCAGTACTTC.

The V call is TRBV2, the J call TRBJ2-7, with 8 bases identical to TRBD1. This CDR3 has 15 residues. Per germline, CDR1 SNHLY and CDR2 FYNNEI. With 2 bases clipped from V and 7 bases from J, the junction kept 10 bases outside the gene matches. The CDR3 reads CASSEIRQGAWEQYF. The CDR3 DNA reads as TGTGCCAGCAGTGAAATTCGGCAGGGGGCCTGGGAGCAGTACTTC.